Below are 2 T cell receptor beta chains sequenced from a single sample in a study of technical replicates of blood from a few donors. The protocol was immunoSEQ multiplex PCR, while the TCRdb copy is restricted to in-frame clones and leaves out a portion. The table shows more than 75,000 clones, with just over 90% occurring only once. Source material: T cells isolated from PBMCs. The origin of the receptors is a human donor in good health.

The chain has TRBV7-3 and TRBJ2-7, with 11 bases identical to TRBD1. V lost 0 bases, J lost 1 base, and 2 bases stayed unmatched. This CDR3 has 16 residues. Germline CDR1 SGHTA, CDR2 FQGTGA. CDR3 sequence: CASSLTGTGGSYEQYF. The CDR3 bases are TGTGCCAGCAGCTTAACGGGGACAGGGGGGTCCTACGAGCAGTACTTC.

The chain combines TRBV15 with TRBJ1-4, with 9 bases aligning to TRBD1. This CDR3 region has 15 residues. The junction had 7 bases not matched to a gene; V was cut back by 5 bases and J by 6 bases. CDR1 is LNHNV and CDR2 is YYDKDF in the germline V gene (reference sequence). The CDR3 DNA is TGTGCCACCAGCTCCCGGGGACAGGGCTATGAAAAACTGTTTTTT. It is translated as CATSSRGQGYEKLFF. The full variable domain, its missing parts supplied by reference TRBV15 and TRBJ1-4, is DAMVIQNPRYQVTQFGKPVTLSCSQTLNHNVMYWYQQKSSQAPKLLFHYYDKDFNNEADTPDNFQSRRPNTSFCFLDIRSPGLGDTAMYLCATSSRGQGYEKLFFGSGTQLSVL.